The TCR beta chain described here comes from a study of chemoradiotherapy in HPV16-positive cancers. Germline CDR1 MGHRA, CDR2 YSYEKL. V was trimmed by 0 bases and J by 1 base, leaving 10 bases between them. CDR3 length equals 16 residues. The data were produced by immunoSEQ multiplex PCR, yet TCRdb's version contains in-frame clones alone and is incomplete. This sample yields some 2,000 clones, of which approximately 84% are seen a single time; 9.5% belongs to the top ten. The J gene is TRBJ2-1, the V gene TRBV4-1; D may be TRBD1 (6 bases). Sequencing used tumor tissue, obtained from a patient who underwent chemoradiotherapy. This sequence originates from a human donor with HPV-associated anogenital cancer. CDR3 nucleotides: TGCGCCAGCAGCCAAGATCCCGGACAGTCCTACAATGAGCAGTTCTTC. It codes for CASSQDPGQSYNEQFF.